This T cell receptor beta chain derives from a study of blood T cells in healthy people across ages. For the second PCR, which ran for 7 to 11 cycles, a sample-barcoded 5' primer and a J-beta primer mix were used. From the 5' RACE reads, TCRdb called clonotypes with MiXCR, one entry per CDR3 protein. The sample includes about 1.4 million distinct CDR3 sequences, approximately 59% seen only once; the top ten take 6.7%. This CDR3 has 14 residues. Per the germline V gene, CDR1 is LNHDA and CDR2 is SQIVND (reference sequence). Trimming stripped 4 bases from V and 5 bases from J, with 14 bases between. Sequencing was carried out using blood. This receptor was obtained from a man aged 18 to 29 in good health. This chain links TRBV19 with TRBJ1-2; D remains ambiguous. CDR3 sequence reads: CASSTDQRVYGYTF. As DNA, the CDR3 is TGTGCCAGTAGTACAGATCAACGCGTATATGGCTACACCTTC.